This entry lists 25 T cell receptor beta chains sequenced from one sample in a study of tissue T cells after allogeneic stem cell transplantation. The protocol was immunoSEQ multiplex PCR, while the TCRdb copy is restricted to in-frame clones and leaves out a portion. Here the sample spans thousands of clones, around 62% being singletons. Sequenced sample: blood. The receptors here all came from a female BALB/c mouse in good health. This line is of MHC haplotype H2-d.

A remark on this clone: Gene names follow the mouse nomenclature. The read ends 1 residue before the CDR3 terminus; that terminus is restored from the germline J gene. The V and J genes are TRBV29 and TRBJ2-5; weak D call: TRBD1 (6 bases). This CDR3 has 13 residues. From germline, CDR1 is MSHET and CDR2 SYDVDS. V was clipped by 5 bases and J by 2 bases, with 8 bases between them. The CDR3 loop reads CASSRDTQDTQYF. CDR3 DNA (partial): TGTGCTAGCAGTCGGGACACCCAAGACACCCAGTAC. The full variable domain, in which reference TRBV29 and TRBJ2-5 provide the parts outside the CDR3, is DMKVTQMPRYLIKRMGENVLLECGQDMSHETMYWYRQDPGLGLQLIYISYDVDSNSEGDIPKGYRVSRKKREHFSLILDSAKTNQTSVYFCASSRDTQDTQYFGPGTRLLVL.

Regarding this clone: The listed genes are named as in mouse. From the germline J gene comes the end of the CDR3, since the read stops 1 residue before it. V gene TRBV19 combines with J gene TRBJ1-5, with D perhaps matching TRBD1 (6 bases). Trimming took off 4 bases at V and 0 bases at J, with 11 bases between the two ends. The CDR3 totals 15 residues. The germline CDR1 and CDR2 sequences are FNHDT and SITEND (reference sequence). The covered CDR3 bases are TGTGCCAGCAGTCCCGGGACAAATAACAACCAGGCTCCGCTT. It codes for CASSPGTNNNQAPL. The full CDR3 protein is CASSPGTNNNQAPLF.

This clone occurred a few times. Gene names denote mouse genes. The CDR3 goes on 1 residue after the read ends, and that part is filled in from the germline J gene. The rearrangement joins TRBV2 to TRBJ2-7, with D possibly called TRBD1 or TRBD2 (5 bases each). The length of the CDR3 is 15 residues. V was trimmed by 0 bases and J by 0 bases, leaving 9 bases between them. Germline V CDR1 and CDR2: LGHNA, YSYQKL. This CDR3 reads CASSQDRGSSYEQYF. The part of the CDR3 DNA that was read is TGTGCCAGCAGCCAAGATCGGGGGAGCTCCTATGAACAGTAC.

As to this clone: Mouse names are used for the genes. The CDR3 bases that were read are TGTGCCAGCAGTTTACAGGGGGCGGACACAGAAGTCTTC. This codes for CASSLQGADTEVF. The whole CDR3 sequence reads CASSLQGADTEVFF. This sequence joins TRBV15 and TRBJ1-1; 8 positions agree with TRBD1. The read halts 1 residue ahead of the CDR3 end, with the missing end drawn from the germline J gene. The CDR3 spans 14 residues. In germline, CDR1 is SGHND, CDR2 FRSKSL. Trimming removed 2 bases from V and 3 bases from J; junction bases left unmatched: 2.

With regard to this clone: Here the gene names and germline are mouse. The read comes to an end 1 residue before the CDR3 does, leaving the germline J gene to fill in the end. The gene calls are TRBV14 and TRBJ2-3; TRBD2 matches at 12 bases. CDR3 size: 15 residues. The junction had 2 bases not matched to a gene; V was cut back by 4 bases and J by 2 bases. The germline V gene has CDR1 SGHDT and CDR2 FRDEAV. The CDR3 region is CASSGTGGIAETLYF. Partial CDR3 DNA: TGTGCCAGCAGTGGGACTGGGGGGATTGCAGAAACGCTGTAT.

This clone was detected a few times. The gene names given are mouse names. The CDR3 goes on 1 residue after the read ends, and that part is filled in from the germline J gene. The genes are TRBV20 and TRBJ1-3; 9 nucleotides line up with TRBD1. The germline CDR1 and CDR2 sequences are GFQATS and STVNSAI. V dropped 5 bases and J dropped 3; count of bases not matched to a gene: 2. The CDR3 length is 13 residues. The CDR3 reads CGAGTGNGNTLYF. The sequenced part of the CDR3 DNA is TGTGGTGCTGGGACAGGGAATGGAAATACGCTCTAT.

Of note for this clone: The germline and genes are mouse ones. The CDR3 end falls 1 residue outside the read, so it is completed with the germline J gene. The V and J genes are TRBV13-1 and TRBJ1-4, with D possibly matching TRBD1 (6 bases). Germline V gives CDR1 NSHNY, CDR2 SYGAGN. The CDR3 contains 15 residues. V shed 3 bases and J shed 0 bases, with 9 bases lying between them. The CDR3 DNA, read in part, is TGTGCCAGCAGTGGCGGGACAATTTCCAACGAAAGATTATTT. It is translated as CASSGGTISNERLF. The CDR3 in its entirety is CASSGGTISNERLFF.

As regards this clone: The genes and germline here are from mouse. The read gets to within 1 residue of the CDR3 end, and the germline J gene fills in the rest. V usage is TRBV13-1 and J usage is TRBJ2-2, with D possibly TRBD1 on 6 matching bases. The CDR3 is made up of 15 amino acids. With 5 bases removed from V and 1 base from J, the gap between germline ends came to 12 bases. Germline V gives CDR1 NSHNY, CDR2 SYGAGN. CDR3 bases read: TGTGCCAGCAGGGGGGACAAATTAAACACCGGGCAGCTCTAC. Translation gives CASRGDKLNTGQLY. The CDR3, in full, reads CASRGDKLNTGQLYF.

Concerning this clone itself: Mouse gene names and germline throughout. The read falls 1 residue short of the CDR3 end, and the missing part is taken from the germline J gene. The chain combines TRBV13-3 with TRBJ2-5, with 7 positions matching TRBD1. The CDR3 is 13 amino acids. CDR1 NNHDY and CDR2 SYVADS come from the germline V gene. After removal of 3 bases from V and 3 bases from J, the junction contained 1 base not matched to a gene. The CDR3 here is CASSARGQDTQYF. The CDR3 bases that were read are TGTGCCAGCAGTGCCAGGGGGCAAGACACCCAGTAC.

In regard to this clone: Gene labels here are mouse ones. The read ends 1 residue early relative to the CDR3; the germline J gene fills the gap. J is TRBJ2-7 and V is TRBV20; D is perhaps TRBD1 (6 bases). The CDR3 covers 12 residues. Germline V gives CDR1 GFQATS, CDR2 STVNSAI. V was trimmed by 3 bases and J by 0 bases, leaving 6 bases between them. The CDR3 spells CGARGGSYEQYF. CDR3 DNA, as far as it was read: TGTGGTGCTAGAGGGGGCTCCTATGAACAGTAC.

For this clone: Genes and germline come from the mouse. The read ends 1 residue early relative to the CDR3; the germline J gene fills the gap. V and J are TRBV3 and TRBJ1-6, with TRBD1 matching 9 bases. TRBJ1-6 is labeled an ORF, and its function is uncertain. Per the germline V gene, CDR1 is SNHLY and CDR2 is FYNGKV (reference sequence). J was trimmed by 3 bases and V by 1 base; bases with no gene match: 4. The CDR3 spans 17 residues. The DNA read from the CDR3 is TGTGCCAGCAGCTTAGACGGGACAGGGAGCTATAATTCGCCCCTCTAC. Amino acid sequence: CASSLDGTGSYNSPLY. The entire CDR3 sequence reads CASSLDGTGSYNSPLYF.

In the case of this clone: Each gene name is a mouse one. The read is 1 residue too short to cover the CDR3 end, so that end is filled in from the germline J gene. This chain links TRBV17 with TRBJ2-7; D is uncertain. CDR3 size: 13 residues. Trimming took off 2 bases at V and 3 bases at J, with 8 bases between the two ends. Per germline, CDR1 MNHDT and CDR2 YYDKIL. The covered CDR3 bases are TGTGCTAGCAGTAGATGGTTTAACTATGAACAGTAC. Protein product: CASSRWFNYEQY. The entire CDR3 sequence reads CASSRWFNYEQYF. The full variable domain, with the rest looked up from reference TRBV17 and TRBJ2-7, is DTTVKQNPRYKLARVGKPVNLICSQTMNHDTMYWYQKKPNQAPKLLLFYYDKILNREADTFEKFQSSRPNNSFCSLYIGSAGLEYSAMYLCASSRWFNYEQYFGPGTRLTVL.

In this sample, this clone turned up a few times. Gene names and germline match the mouse. The read ends 1 residue shy of where the CDR3 ends; the end is completed using the germline J gene. This chain links TRBV13-1 with TRBJ1-3; 10 bases match TRBD1. The J segment lost 4 bases and the V segment lost 3 bases, leaving 4 bases of the junction unmatched. Germline CDR1 is NSHNY and CDR2 is SYGAGN. There are 15 residues in the CDR3. The sequenced part of the CDR3 DNA is TGTGCCAGCAGTGCCGGGACAGGGGTGGGAAATACGCTCTAT. The encoded protein is CASSAGTGVGNTLY. The full-length CDR3 reads as CASSAGTGVGNTLYF.

Turning to this clone: The gene symbols are mouse symbols. Read sequence stops 1 residue before the CDR3 end, and the germline J gene provides the missing end. This chain links TRBV19 with TRBJ2-5, with D possibly being TRBD1 or TRBD2 (5 bases each). The CDR3 consists of 13 residues. Germline lookup yields CDR1 FNHDT and CDR2 SITEND (reference sequence). V gave up 3 bases and J gave up 2 bases, with 7 bases separating them. The part of the CDR3 DNA that was read is TGTGCCAGCAGTAGGGGGTTCCAAGACACCCAGTAC. It is translated as CASSRGFQDTQY. In full, the CDR3 reads CASSRGFQDTQYF.

As to this clone: Mouse gene names and germline throughout. The sequence runs out 1 residue before the end of the CDR3; the remainder is reconstructed from the germline J gene. The chain couples TRBV5 to TRBJ2-2; 9 bases are shared with TRBD1. Trimming cost V 1 base and J 3 bases; bases outside gene matches: 0. Germline V gives CDR1 LGHNA, CDR2 YNLKQL (reference sequence). CDR3 length equals 15 residues. Partial CDR3 DNA: TGTGCCAGCAGCCAAGGACAGGGGGACACCGGGCAGCTCTAC. Translated: CASSQGQGDTGQLY. The whole CDR3 reads CASSQGQGDTGQLYF.

In the case of this clone: Gene names refer to mouse genes. The CDR3 end is not reached by the read, which stops 1 residue before it; the germline J gene fills it in. This rearrangement joins TRBV13-2 to TRBJ2-2; 10 bases are a match to TRBD1. There are 16 residues in the CDR3. Per the germline V gene, CDR1 is NNHNN and CDR2 is SYGAGS (reference sequence). The V and J ends lost 5 bases and 1 base, in that order; junction bases with no gene match: 5. Incomplete CDR3 DNA: TGTGCCAGCGGCCACGGGACAGGGGAAAACACCGGGCAGCTCTAC. Its protein is CASGHGTGENTGQLY. The whole CDR3 is CASGHGTGENTGQLYF.

This clone was picked up a small number of times. Here the gene names and germline are mouse. The read terminates 1 residue ahead of where the CDR3 ends, so the germline J gene completes it. The chain carries TRBV13-2 and TRBJ2-7; a possible D gene is TRBD2 (5 bases). The CDR3 totals 15 residues. V lost 3 bases to trimming and J lost 4 bases, with 17 bases between them. The germline CDR1 and CDR2 sequences are NNHNN and SYGAGS (reference sequence). The CDR3 sequence: CASGGDLGASYEQYF. Incomplete CDR3 DNA: TGTGCCAGCGGTGGGGATCTGGGTGCATCATATGAACAGTAC.

As to this clone: Genes here carry mouse names. The read gets to within 1 residue of the CDR3 end, and the germline J gene fills in the rest. The rearrangement links TRBV19 to TRBJ2-1; tentative D call: TRBD1 (5 bases). Germline lookup yields CDR1 FNHDT and CDR2 SITEND (reference sequence). V lost 0 bases, J lost 0 bases, and 7 bases lay in between. The CDR3 totals 15 residues. The CDR3: CASSIGTPNYAEQFF. The CDR3 DNA, read in part, is TGTGCCAGCAGTATAGGGACACCTAACTATGCTGAGCAGTTC.

On this clone itself: Gene names are mouse gene names. The CDR3 end is not reached by the read, which stops 1 residue before it; the germline J gene fills it in. The V and J genes are TRBV1 and TRBJ1-4, with D hard to call. The V and J ends lost 3 bases and 0 bases respectively, with 8 bases between them. Per the germline V gene, CDR1 is NSQYPW and CDR2 is LRSPGD (reference sequence). The CDR3 runs to 15 residues. The CDR3 loop is CTCSARAISNERLFF. The DNA read from the CDR3 is TGCACCTGCAGTGCTAGGGCAATTTCCAACGAAAGATTATTT.

This clone was seen a few times. Germline and genes: mouse. The read ends 1 residue shy of where the CDR3 ends; the end is completed using the germline J gene. The genes are TRBV13-3 and TRBJ1-4, with 7 bases that match TRBD1. Germline V gives CDR1 NNHDY, CDR2 SYVADS. The CDR3 length is 15 residues. V lost 3 bases, J lost 0 bases, and 2 bases stayed unmatched. CDR3 bases read: TGTGCCAGCAGTGGGGGACAGATTTCCAACGAAAGATTATTT. Translated: CASSGGQISNERLF. In full, the CDR3 is CASSGGQISNERLFF.

Comment on this clone: The listed genes are named as in mouse. The read terminates 1 residue ahead of where the CDR3 ends, so the germline J gene completes it. The V call is TRBV1, the J call TRBJ1-1; D unresolved. The CDR3 covers 11 residues. V was shortened by 0 bases and J by 6 bases, with 2 bases between the two germline ends. Germline CDR1 and CDR2: NSQYPW and LRSPGD (reference sequence). The CDR3 spells CTCSAEAEVFF. Partial CDR3 DNA: TGCACCTGCAGTGCAGAGGCAGAAGTCTTC.

With respect to this clone: The germline and genes are mouse ones. The observed sequence ends 1 residue before the CDR3 terminus, with the missing tail filled in from the germline J gene. The same CDR3 also results from other DNA sequences found in this sample. The chain recombines TRBV31 with TRBJ2-4; D is ambiguous. The germline gives CDR1 GKSSPN, CDR2 SITVG. Trimming removed 0 bases from V and 3 bases from J, with 1 base in between. This CDR3 has 11 amino acids. CDR3 in amino acids: CAWSLQNTLYF. The part of the CDR3 DNA that was read is TGTGCCTGGAGTCTACAAAACACCTTGTAC.

On this clone: The gene names given are mouse names. The CDR3 is cut off 1 residue early in the read; its end comes from the germline J gene. This chain joins TRBV20 and TRBJ1-1; the D gene is possibly TRBD1 (6 bases). The CDR3 is 12 amino acids. CDR1 GFQATS and CDR2 STVNSAI come from the germline V gene. Trimming stripped 4 bases from V and 3 bases from J, with 9 bases between. The sequenced part of the CDR3 DNA is TGTGGTGCTAACAGGGATGACACAGAAGTCTTC. Its translation is CGANRDDTEVF. The CDR3 in full is CGANRDDTEVFF.

In regard to this clone: The genes are named according to mouse. Sequencing ends 1 residue short of the CDR3 end; the germline J gene provides the rest. The chain uses TRBV13-2 and TRBJ2-4; 7 bases match TRBD2. CDR1 is NNHNN, CDR2 SYGAGS, per germline (reference sequence). The CDR3 is made up of 15 amino acids. Losses at the gene ends were 2 bases for V and 0 bases for J; bases not matched to a gene: 3. The CDR3 DNA, read in part, is TGTGCCAGCGGTGAGCGGGGGGGGAGTCAAAACACCTTGTAC. Residues: CASGERGGSQNTLY. Given in full, the CDR3 is CASGERGGSQNTLYF.

A word on this clone: The genes and germline here are from mouse. From the germline J gene comes the end of the CDR3, since the read stops 1 residue before it. This chain connects TRBV4 to TRBJ2-1; D remains ambiguous. Trimming removed 7 bases at V and 2 bases at J, with 0 bases between. CDR1 is LGHDT and CDR2 is YNNKQL in the germline V gene (reference sequence). The CDR3 consists of 10 residues. The sequenced CDR3 bases are TGTGCCAGCAACTATGCTGAGCAGTTC. Its translation is CASNYAEQF. The whole CDR3 is CASNYAEQFF. The full variable domain, with the rest looked up from reference TRBV4 and TRBJ2-1, is ETAVFQTPNYHVTQVGNEVSFNCKQTLGHDTMYWYKQDSKKLLKIMFSYNNKQLIVNETVPRRFSPQSSDKAHLNLRIKSVEPEDSAVYLCASNYAEQFFGPGTRLTVL.